The 12 T cell receptor beta chains listed next were all sequenced from one sample in a study of STAT5B mutations in CD4+ large granular lymphocyte leukemia. The table came from immunoSEQ multiplex PCR; TCRdb's copy has only in-frame clones and leaves some out. The repertoire holds tens of thousands of clones, with more than 60% as singletons. Sequenced material: CD4+ T cells from blood buffy coats. Receptors originate from a human donor in good health.

The chain is built from TRBV20-1 and TRBJ2-5, with D unclear. The CDR3 length is 11 residues. Per the germline V gene, CDR1 is DFQATT and CDR2 is SNEGSKA (reference sequence). Between the trimmed V and J ends, which lost 4 bases and 5 bases, there was a span of 8 bases. CDR3 loop: CSATPGETQYF. Here the CDR3 DNA reads TGCAGTGCTACCCCCGGGGAGACCCAGTACTTC.

V usage is TRBV6-5 and J usage is TRBJ2-5; 8 bases map to TRBD1. After removal of 2 bases from V and 4 bases from J, the junction contained 9 bases not matched to a gene. The CDR3 totals 16 residues. Germline loops: CDR1 MNHEY, CDR2 SVGAGI. CDR3 in amino acids: CASSYPSAGGTETQYF. The CDR3 coding sequence is TGTGCCAGCAGTTACCCGTCGGCAGGGGGCACAGAGACCCAGTACTTC.

V and J are TRBV19 and TRBJ2-7, with a weak D call TRBD1 (5 bases). V shed 6 bases and J shed 1 base, with 10 bases lying between them. The germline gives CDR1 LNHDA, CDR2 SQIVND (reference sequence). CDR3 length: 13 residues. The CDR3 loop reads CASSLTGSYEQYF. The CDR3 DNA sequence: TGTGCCAGTAGCCTCACAGGATCCTACGAGCAGTACTTC.

The chain carries TRBV4-3 and TRBJ2-7, with D uncertain. This CDR3 spans 17 amino acids. Germline V gene data show CDR1 as LGHNA and CDR2 as YSLEER. V lost 0 bases to trimming and J lost 5 bases, with 20 bases between them. The CDR3 sequence: CASSQESAASSVNEQYF. CDR3 sequence (DNA): TGCGCCAGCAGCCAAGAATCGGCGGCCAGCTCAGTCAACGAGCAGTACTTC.

This rearrangement joins TRBV5-6 to TRBJ2-7; 11 nucleotides line up with TRBD1. CDR1 SGHDT and CDR2 YYEEEE come from the germline V gene. V lost 6 bases to trimming and J lost 3 bases; unmatched junction nucleotides: 14. This CDR3 region has 17 residues. In DNA form, the CDR3 reads TGTGCCAGCACCCCCAGCAAACCCGGGACAGGGGGCTACGAGCAGTACTTC. Its protein is CASTPSKPGTGGYEQYF.

V and J are TRBV19 and TRBJ1-4; D is ambiguous. This CDR3 comprises 14 residues. V lost 3 bases, J lost 8 bases, and 13 bases lay in between. CDR1 LNHDA and CDR2 SQIVND come from the germline V gene (reference sequence). The DNA of the CDR3 is TGTGCCAGTAGTATCCCCCCAAATGGGGAAAAACTGTTTTTT. Its protein product is CASSIPPNGEKLFF.

V usage is TRBV5-1 and J usage is TRBJ2-5, with 12 bases that match TRBD2. V gave up 3 bases and J gave up 5 bases; unmatched junction bases: 5. The CDR3 extends over 15 amino acids. Germline V gene data show CDR1 as SGHRS and CDR2 as YFSETQ. The CDR3 DNA follows: TGCGCCAGCAGCTCTCCACTAGCGGGAGGTGAGACCCAGTACTTC. Translating gives CASSSPLAGGETQYF.

The chain couples TRBV2 to TRBJ1-2, with 12 positions matching TRBD1. CDR1 is SNHLY, CDR2 FYNNEI, per germline. This CDR3 is built from 15 residues. J lost 9 bases, V lost 4 bases, and 9 bases had no gene match. Here the CDR3 DNA reads TGTGCCAGCAGTGTTGGCCGGGACAGGGGGCAGCGCTACACCTTC. Translated, it gives CASSVGRDRGQRYTF.

This rearrangement joins TRBV6-1 to TRBJ2-7; weak D call: TRBD2 (5 bases). V dropped 3 bases and J dropped 4 bases, with 7 bases sitting between them. There are 12 residues in the CDR3. The germline V gene encodes CDR1 MNHNS and CDR2 SASEGT. Here the CDR3 DNA reads TGTGCCAGCAGTGAGTCGGGGTACGAGCAGTACTTC. The encoded protein is CASSESGYEQYF.

The rearrangement links TRBV5-4 to TRBJ2-4; tentative D call: TRBD1 (5 bases). CDR3 length equals 15 residues. Germline CDR1 and CDR2: SGHNT and YYREEE (reference sequence). The V end was cut by 4 bases, the J end by 4 bases, with 15 bases between. The CDR3 DNA follows: TGTGCCAGCAGCGCAGTAAATCAGGGAAAAAACATTCAGTACTTC. This gives the protein CASSAVNQGKNIQYF.

Only one count was recorded for this clone. The chain combines TRBV18 with TRBJ2-5; no clear D. This CDR3 has 12 residues. The V gene lost 3 bases and the J gene lost 1 base, with 3 bases spanning the gap. Germline V gene data show CDR1 as KGHSH and CDR2 as LQKENI. The CDR3 loop reads CASSPRQETQYF. The CDR3 region has the DNA TGTGCCAGCTCACCGCGCCAAGAGACCCAGTACTTC.

The J gene is TRBJ2-6, the V gene TRBV6-1; 10 nucleotides line up with TRBD2. CDR1 is MNHNS and CDR2 is SASEGT in the germline V gene. CDR3 length equals 18 residues. V lost 1 base to trimming and J lost 2 bases; unmatched junction nucleotides: 5. Here the CDR3 DNA reads TGTGCCAGCAGTGAAGGAGCGGGGGGGCCTCCTGGGGCCAACGTCCTGACTTTC. Amino acid sequence: CASSEGAGGPPGANVLTF.